The 26 T cell receptor beta chains below all came from one sample that was sequenced in a study of blood T cell repertoires in COVID-19. Data came from immunoSEQ multiplex PCR; TCRdb stores just in-frame clones and leaves some out. This sample has fewer than 50,000 clones, with about 88% found just once. Sequenced input: peripheral blood. These receptors originate from a man aged 45 to 65 with active COVID-19.

The J gene is TRBJ1-3, the V gene TRBV5-1; TRBD1 is a possible D gene (6 bases). Germline lookup yields CDR1 SGHRS and CDR2 YFSETQ. V lost 3 bases, J lost 4 bases, and 17 bases lay in between. The CDR3 runs 16 residues. DNA for the CDR3: TGCGCCAGCAGCTCGAGGGGGATTGTAACGGGAAACACCATATATTTT. It codes for CASSSRGIVTGNTIYF. The full variable domain, rest sourced from reference TRBV5-1 and TRBJ1-3, is KAGVTQTPRYLIKTRGQQVTLSCSPISGHRSVSWYQQTPGQGLQFLFEYFSETQRNKGNFPGRFSGRQFSNSRSEMNVSTLELGDSALYLCASSSRGIVTGNTIYFGEGSWLTVV.

The chain employs TRBV5-1 and TRBJ2-7, with 7 bases aligning to TRBD1. Germline V lookup: CDR1 SGHRS, CDR2 YFSETQ. The CDR3 runs to 13 residues. After removal of 4 bases from V and 2 bases from J, the junction contained 3 bases not matched to a gene. CDR3 protein: CASSPGTAYEQYF. The CDR3 DNA sequence: TGCGCCAGCAGCCCTGGGACAGCCTACGAGCAGTACTTC. Full variable domain (remainder filled in from reference TRBV5-1 and TRBJ2-7): KAGVTQTPRYLIKTRGQQVTLSCSPISGHRSVSWYQQTPGQGLQFLFEYFSETQRNKGNFPGRFSGRQFSNSRSEMNVSTLELGDSALYLCASSPGTAYEQYFGPGTRLTVT.

The rearrangement uses TRBV4-2 and TRBJ2-3, with 7 nucleotides matching TRBD1. CDR1 is LGHNA, CDR2 YNFKEQ, per germline. The CDR3 contains 17 residues. J lost 2 bases, V lost 4 bases, and 12 bases had no gene match. The CDR3 nucleotides read TGTGCCAGCAGCCGATCCGCCACCGGGACAGACACAGATACGCAGTATTTT. As protein: CASSRSATGTDTDTQYF.

This clone was found once. The rearrangement uses TRBV6-2 or TRBV6-3 and TRBJ1-1; D gene unclear. The CDR3 has 13 amino acids. Germline V gene sequence: CDR1 MNHEY, CDR2 SVGEGT. Trimming stripped 2 bases from V and 1 base from J, with 5 bases between. The CDR3 bases are TGTGCCAGCAGTTACGGGCAGAACACTGAAGCTTTCTTT. Its protein is CASSYGQNTEAFF.

The chain links TRBV4-3 to TRBJ1-4, with 9 bases lining up with TRBD1. CDR3 length equals 16 residues. Germline loops: CDR1 LGHNA, CDR2 YSLEER. The V gene end was trimmed by 0 bases and the J gene end by 7 bases; junction bases not matched to a gene: 6. The CDR3 DNA sequence: TGCGCCAGCAGCCAAGATACCGGGACAGGGTCTGAAAAACTGTTTTTT. This sequence encodes CASSQDTGTGSEKLFF.

The chain combines TRBV19 with TRBJ1-5; 11 bases are shared with TRBD1. Germline V gene data show CDR1 as LNHDA and CDR2 as SQIVND (reference sequence). V trimming: 4 bases; J trimming: 6 bases; junction bases outside the gene matches: 2. The CDR3 is 14 amino acids. The DNA of the CDR3 is TGTGCCAGTAGTAGGGACAGGGGGACTCAGCCCCAGCATTTT. As protein: CASSRDRGTQPQHF.

This chain connects TRBV18 to TRBJ2-7, with a weak D call TRBD1 (6 bases). Germline V lookup: CDR1 KGHSH, CDR2 LQKENI. V lost 2 bases, J lost 0 bases, and 11 bases lay in between. The CDR3 covers 15 residues. The CDR3 DNA sequence: TGTGCCAGCTCACCAGGGGGCACGAACTCCTACGAGCAGTACTTC. Its translation is CASSPGGTNSYEQYF.

This sequence joins TRBV7-3 and TRBJ1-1; D ambiguous. The CDR3 extends over 13 amino acids. V was cut by 5 bases and J by 0 bases, with 7 bases left in between. Germline values: CDR1 SGHTA, CDR2 FQGTGA. CDR3 protein: CASSDSMNTEAFF. CDR3 DNA: TGTGCCAGCAGCGACTCCATGAACACTGAAGCTTTCTTT.

The chain carries TRBV3-1 (or the pseudogene TRBV3-2) and TRBJ2-3, with 10 bases matching TRBD2. The ends lost 2 bases at V and 5 bases at J; junction bases unmatched: 10. Germline V gives CDR1 LGHDT, CDR2 YNNKEL (reference sequence). This CDR3 has 17 amino acids. Here the CDR3 reads CASSQRFRAGGGDTQYF. The CDR3 DNA sequence: TGTGCCAGCAGCCAACGGTTTAGAGCGGGGGGGGGAGATACGCAGTATTTT.

The rearrangement joins TRBV7-2 to TRBJ2-1; 9 bases fit TRBD2. The ends lost 3 bases at V and 8 bases at J; junction bases unmatched: 5. This CDR3 has 14 residues. Germline loops: CDR1 SGHTA, CDR2 FQGNSA. CDR3 protein: CASSLGGGAHEQFF. The DNA of the CDR3 is TGTGCCAGCAGCTTGGGCGGGGGGGCGCATGAGCAGTTCTTC.

The genes are TRBV9 and TRBJ2-1, with 12 bases aligning to TRBD2. This CDR3 region has 16 residues. V gave up 1 base and J gave up 10 bases; unmatched junction bases: 9. The germline V gene has CDR1 SGDLS and CDR2 YYNGEE. CDR3 amino acids: CASSVSASGRGGEQFF. The CDR3 nucleotides read TGTGCCAGCAGCGTATCGGCTAGCGGGAGGGGAGGGGAGCAGTTCTTC.

The chain links TRBV28 to TRBJ2-1, with a weak D call TRBD2 (6 bases). The CDR3 contains 18 residues. The V end lost 4 bases, the J end lost 5 bases, and 24 bases lay between the germline ends. Germline V gives CDR1 MDHEN, CDR2 SYDVKM. CDR3 in amino acids: CASSSRIKLAHADNEQFF. CDR3 bases: TGTGCCAGCAGTTCGAGGATTAAACTAGCCCACGCAGACAATGAGCAGTTCTTC.

The rearrangement links TRBV18 to TRBJ2-3; D unclear. The V gene's germline CDR1 is KGHSH and CDR2 LQKENI. CDR3 size: 15 residues. Between the trimmed V and J ends, which lost 3 bases and 1 base, there was a span of 11 bases. Written as DNA, the CDR3 is TGTGCCAGCTCACCCCTTAATGTTGGCACAGATACGCAGTATTTT. Residues: CASSPLNVGTDTQYF.

J is TRBJ2-3 and V is TRBV9, with D possibly being TRBD2 (6 bases). The V gene lost 4 bases and the J gene lost 2 bases, with 14 bases spanning the gap. CDR3 length equals 15 residues. From germline, CDR1 is SGDLS and CDR2 YYNGEE. CDR3 sequence: CASSFLGEDTDTQYF. Here the CDR3 DNA reads TGTGCCAGCAGCTTTTTGGGGGAGGACACAGATACGCAGTATTTT. The full variable domain, rest sourced from reference TRBV9 and TRBJ2-3, is DSGVTQTPKHLITATGQRVTLRCSPRSGDLSVYWYQQSLDQGLQFLIQYYNGEERAKGNILERFSAQQFPDLHSELNLSSLELGDSALYFCASSFLGEDTDTQYFGPGTRLTVL.

This clone occurred a few times. This chain joins TRBV6-5 and TRBJ1-5; D remains ambiguous. The CDR3 extends over 14 amino acids. Germline loops: CDR1 MNHEY, CDR2 SVGAGI. V was pared by 8 bases and J by 2 bases, with 13 bases between. CDR3: CASSRGSGNQPQHF. The CDR3 coding sequence is TGTGCCAGCTCACGCGGGAGTGGCAATCAGCCCCAGCATTTT.

The CDR3: CASSLSGADTQYF. DNA for the CDR3: TGTGCCAGCAGCTTGTCAGGGGCAGATACGCAGTATTTT. The J gene is TRBJ2-3, the V gene TRBV5-6; a possible D gene is TRBD1 (6 bases). The CDR3 is made up of 13 amino acids. The germline V gene has CDR1 SGHDT and CDR2 YYEEEE. V dropped 1 base and J dropped 4 bases, with 7 bases sitting between them.

This chain joins TRBV11-1 and TRBJ2-3; no clear D. V was pared by 5 bases and J by 1 base, with 13 bases between. This CDR3 comprises 15 residues. Germline assignment: CDR1 SGHAT and CDR2 FQDESV (reference sequence). In DNA, the CDR3 is TGTGCCAGCAGCCTACAGCAGACGGGCACAGATACGCAGTATTTT. Protein sequence: CASSLQQTGTDTQYF.

V gene TRBV4-1 combines with J gene TRBJ1-2; TRBD1 might be the D (5 bases). The CDR3 runs to 14 residues. Germline CDR1 and CDR2: MGHRA and YSYEKL. Between the trimmed V and J ends, which lost 1 base and 2 bases, there was a span of 8 bases. CDR3 in DNA: TGCGCCAGCAGCCAAGTCGGGGGGAACTATGGCTACACCTTC. This codes for CASSQVGGNYGYTF.

This chain joins TRBV24-1 and TRBJ2-1; TRBD1 agrees at 8 bases. The J segment lost 7 bases and the V segment lost 7 bases, leaving 11 bases of the junction unmatched. The CDR3 is 15 residues long. Germline CDR1 reads KGHDR; CDR2 reads SFDVKD. CDR3 sequence reads: CATSARQGNMNEQFF. CDR3 sequence (DNA): TGTGCCACCAGCGCCAGACAGGGGAATATGAATGAGCAGTTCTTC.

This clone was seen only a few times. The chain combines TRBV9 with TRBJ1-6; D not certain. V lost 0 bases and J lost 6, with 10 bases in between. The length of the CDR3 is 15 residues. CDR1 is SGDLS, CDR2 YYNGEE, per germline. In DNA, the CDR3 is TGTGCCAGCAGCGTAGCTCCGGCGGGTAATTCACCCCTCCACTTT. Translation: CASSVAPAGNSPLHF.

CDR3 DNA sequence: TGTGCCAGCAGTTATGAGAATGAGCAGTTCTTC. This encodes CASSYENEQFF. The chain employs TRBV6-6 and TRBJ2-1; D unresolved. Trimming cost V 3 bases and J 7 bases, with 4 bases left between them. Germline CDR1 MNHNY, CDR2 SVGAGI (reference sequence). The CDR3 sequence is 11 residues long.

This sequence joins TRBV7-2 and TRBJ1-2; TRBD1 agrees at 9 bases. CDR3 length: 16 amino acids. The J segment lost 1 base and the V segment lost 5 bases, leaving 8 bases of the junction unmatched. Germline V lookup: CDR1 SGHTA, CDR2 FQGNSA. For the CDR3, the DNA is TGTGCCAGCAGCGCCCGGGACAGGGCGGTTAACTATGGCTACACCTTC. It yields the protein CASSARDRAVNYGYTF.

The J gene is TRBJ2-7, the V gene TRBV6-5, with D perhaps matching TRBD1 (6 bases). Between the trimmed V and J ends, which lost 6 bases and 2 bases, there was a span of 11 bases. The CDR3 sequence is 13 residues long. Germline lookup yields CDR1 MNHEY and CDR2 SVGAGI. The CDR3: CASRAGAAYEQYF. CDR3 nucleotide sequence: TGTGCCAGCAGGGCAGGGGCCGCCTACGAGCAGTACTTC.

The chain employs TRBV10-2 and TRBJ2-7, with D possibly TRBD1 on 5 matching bases. This CDR3 is built from 12 residues. CDR1 is WSHSY and CDR2 is SAAADI in the germline V gene. V was pared by 3 bases and J by 5 bases, with 8 bases between. The CDR3 sequence: CASSDRADEQYF. The CDR3 bases are TGCGCCAGCAGTGACAGGGCGGACGAGCAGTACTTC.

V is TRBV28 and J is TRBJ1-1; TRBD1 matches 9 bases. The CDR3 length is 13 residues. CDR1 and CDR2 (germline): MDHEN, SYDVKM. Germline trimming cut 6 bases from V and 9 bases from J; bases unmatched to any gene: 8. The CDR3 spells CASSSPNRGQAFF. The CDR3 bases are TGTGCCAGCAGCAGCCCCAACAGGGGGCAAGCTTTCTTT.

The chain employs TRBV27 and TRBJ1-2; D is perhaps TRBD1 (6 bases). V lost 8 bases and J lost 4, with 14 bases in between. Germline V gives CDR1 MNHEY, CDR2 SMNVEV (reference sequence). This CDR3 contains 13 residues. This CDR3 is CASRTVNSYGYTF. The CDR3 DNA follows: TGTGCCAGCCGGACAGTGAATAGCTATGGCTACACCTTC.